Below are 12 T cell receptor beta chains sequenced from a single sample in a study of cytotoxic CD8 clonotypes in ibrutinib-treated CLL. TCRdb's table, derived via immunoSEQ multiplex PCR, lists solely in-frame clones and lacks some. This repertoire shows around 26,000 clones, roughly 71% found once; its top ten account for approximately 46%. The sample here was PBMCs, taken after 12 months of ibrutinib treatment. Receptor source: a human donor with chronic lymphocytic leukemia.

The chain uses TRBV5-6 and TRBJ2-1; D is ambiguous. With 2 bases removed from V and 2 bases from J, the gap between germline ends came to 8 bases. CDR1 and CDR2 (germline): SGHDT, YYEEEE. This CDR3 comprises 14 residues. CDR3 region: CASSLFTAYNEQFF. The CDR3 nucleotides are TGTGCCAGCAGCTTATTTACAGCCTACAATGAGCAGTTCTTC.

V usage is TRBV4-1 and J usage is TRBJ1-3; weak D call: TRBD1 (6 bases). Germline V CDR1 and CDR2: MGHRA, YSYEKL. Trimming cost V 2 bases and J 7 bases, with 6 bases left between them. The CDR3 is 12 amino acids. CDR3 sequence: CASSQQGNTIYF. The CDR3 DNA reads TGCGCCAGCAGCCAACAGGGGAACACCATATATTTT.

The chain links TRBV5-1 to TRBJ2-5; D may be TRBD1 or TRBD2 (5 bases each). The CDR3 consists of 13 residues. V was shortened by 4 bases and J by 3 bases, with 10 bases between the two germline ends. CDR1 and CDR2 from the germline V gene are SGHRS and YFSETQ. For the CDR3, the DNA is TGCGCCAGCAGCGGGACGGCTAAAGAGACCCAGTACTTC. Translation: CASSGTAKETQYF. Based on the CDR3 plus reference TRBV5-1 and TRBJ2-5, the full variable domain is KAGVTQTPRYLIKTRGQQVTLSCSPISGHRSVSWYQQTPGQGLQFLFEYFSETQRNKGNFPGRFSGRQFSNSRSEMNVSTLELGDSALYLCASSGTAKETQYFGPGTRLLVL.

Concerning this clone itself: A far larger clone differs by one base, so this is likely a read error. The rearrangement uses TRBV7-2 and TRBJ2-7; D remains ambiguous. CDR3 length: 12 residues. Trimming cost V 1 base and J 3 bases, with 4 bases left between them. The V gene's germline CDR1 is SGHTA and CDR2 FQGNSA. CDR3 DNA: TGTGCCAGCAGCTTAGTAGGCTACGAGCAGTACTTC. Protein: CASSLVGYEQYF.

V and J are TRBV9 and TRBJ2-7; 10 nucleotides match TRBD2. This CDR3 is 15 amino acids long. From germline, CDR1 is SGDLS and CDR2 YYNGEE. With 4 bases clipped from V and 7 bases from J, the junction kept 11 bases outside the gene matches. The CDR3: CASSPERGGSFEQYF. DNA of the CDR3: TGTGCCAGCAGCCCGGAGCGGGGGGGCTCTTTTGAGCAGTACTTC.

This rearrangement joins TRBV28 to TRBJ1-2; D unresolved. Per the germline V gene, CDR1 is MDHEN and CDR2 is SYDVKM. Trimming cost V 1 base and J 4 bases, with 10 bases left between them. This CDR3 is built from 14 residues. CDR3 in amino acids: CASSLLRRVYGYTF. CDR3 sequence (DNA): TGTGCCAGCAGTTTATTGAGGAGGGTCTATGGCTACACCTTC.

This rearrangement joins TRBV6-6 to TRBJ1-1, with D maybe TRBD1 (6 bases). This CDR3 has 14 residues. CDR1 and CDR2 (germline): MNHNY, SVGAGI (reference sequence). V was clipped by 4 bases and J by 0 bases, with 9 bases between them. The CDR3 reads CASSLGGMNTEAFF. In DNA, the CDR3 is TGTGCCAGCAGTTTAGGGGGTATGAACACTGAAGCTTTCTTT.

The rearrangement links TRBV29-1 to TRBJ1-2; 8 bases agree with TRBD1. This CDR3 region has 12 residues. In germline, CDR1 is SQVTM, CDR2 ANQGSEA. V lost 3 bases and J lost 5; bases outside the gene matches: 2. In DNA, the CDR3 is TGCAGCGTTGAGCGGACAGGGTATGGCTACACCTTC. It specifies CSVERTGYGYTF.

The genes are TRBV7-2 and TRBJ2-7, with D maybe TRBD1 (5 bases). V was clipped by 1 base and J by 2 bases, with 9 bases between them. There are 14 residues in the CDR3. The V gene's germline CDR1 is SGHTA and CDR2 FQGNSA. CDR3 sequence reads: CASSLGQIPYEQYF. CDR3 in DNA: TGTGCCAGCAGCTTAGGACAGATACCCTACGAGCAGTACTTC.

V is TRBV28 and J is TRBJ1-5; 7 bases are shared with TRBD1. Trimming at V came to 4 bases and at J to 3 bases, leaving 6 bases not matched to a gene. This CDR3 comprises 15 residues. Germline V gene lookup returns CDR1 MDHEN and CDR2 SYDVKM. The CDR3 sequence: CASSWGTENNQPQHF. In nucleotides, the CDR3 is TGTGCCAGCAGTTGGGGGACAGAGAACAATCAGCCCCAGCATTTT.

To note about this clone: At one end, the junction sequence differs from germline, possibly due to a read error. This rearrangement joins TRBV19 to TRBJ1-5, with D perhaps matching TRBD1 (6 bases). The CDR3 sequence is 14 residues long. Germline lookup yields CDR1 LNHDA and CDR2 SQIVND (reference sequence). The CDR3 region is CASRIGGLNQPQHF. The CDR3 DNA is TGTGCCAGTAGAATAGGGGGGCTGAATCAGCCCCAGCATTTT.

The chain joins TRBV6-5 to TRBJ2-7, with D perhaps matching TRBD2 (6 bases). CDR3 size: 14 residues. CDR1 is MNHEY, CDR2 SVGAGI, per germline. Trimming pared 5 bases from V and 5 bases from J, leaving 16 bases between. The CDR3 bases are TGTGCCAGCAGTCCGGGACTGCCGCCCAACGAGCAGTACTTC. This sequence encodes CASSPGLPPNEQYF.